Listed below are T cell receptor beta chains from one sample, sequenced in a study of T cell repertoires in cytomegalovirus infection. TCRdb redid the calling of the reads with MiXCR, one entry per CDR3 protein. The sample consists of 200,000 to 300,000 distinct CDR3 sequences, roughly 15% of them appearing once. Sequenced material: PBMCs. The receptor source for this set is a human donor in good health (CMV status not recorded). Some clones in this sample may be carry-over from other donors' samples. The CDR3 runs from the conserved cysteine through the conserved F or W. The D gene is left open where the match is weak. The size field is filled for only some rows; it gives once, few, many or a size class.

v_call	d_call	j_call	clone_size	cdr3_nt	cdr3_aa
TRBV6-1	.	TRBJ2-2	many	TGTGCCAGCCCCCGAGGTCCGGAGGCCGGGGAGCTGTTTTTT	CASPRGPEAGELFF
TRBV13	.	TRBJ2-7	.	TGTGCCAGCAGCTCTTTGACAGAGAGCTACGAGCAGTACTTC	CASSSLTESYEQYF
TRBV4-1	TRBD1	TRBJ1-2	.	TGCGCCAGCAGCCAAGAAATACCGGGACAGGGGAGAGGCTACACCTTC	CASSQEIPGQGRGYTF
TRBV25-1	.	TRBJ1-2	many	TGTGCCAGCAGGTCTAACGGAGGGAGTGGCTACACCTTC	CASRSNGGSGYTF
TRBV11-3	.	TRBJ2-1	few	TGTGCCAGCAGCTTAGGCTCGTACCACAATGAGCAGTTCTTC	CASSLGSYHNEQFF
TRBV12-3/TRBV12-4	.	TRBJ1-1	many	TGTGCCAGCAGTCCCAGGACAGTAATGAACACTGAAGCTTTCTTT	CASSPRTVMNTEAFF
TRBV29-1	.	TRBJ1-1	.	TGCAGCGTTGGAGTTATGAACACTGAAGCTTTCTTT	CSVGVMNTEAFF
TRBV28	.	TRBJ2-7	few	TGTGCCAGCAGTTTCCGGACTGTACAGGTGGGGGAGCAGTACTTC	CASSFRTVQVGEQYF
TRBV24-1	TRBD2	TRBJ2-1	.	TGTGCCACCAGTGATCCCGGACTAGCGGGAGGGTACAATGAGCAGTTCTTC	CATSDPGLAGGYNEQFF
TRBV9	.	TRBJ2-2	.	TGTGCCAGCAGCCCTCTTGCGGCAGGGCGGGACGGGGAGCTGTTTTTT	CASSPLAAGRDGELFF
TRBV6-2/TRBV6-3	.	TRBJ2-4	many	TGTGCCAGCAGTTACAGTATTGGTGCGGGGTCCGGGGACATTCAGTACTTC	CASSYSIGAGSGDIQYF
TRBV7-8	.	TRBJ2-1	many	TGTGCCAGCAGCCCCGACAGTGGGAATGAGCAGTTCTTC	CASSPDSGNEQFF
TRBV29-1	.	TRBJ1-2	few	TGCAGCGTTGATAAAGCCAGGGAGGAAGTACTCCCTAACTATGGCTACACCTTC	CSVDKAREEVLPNYGYTF
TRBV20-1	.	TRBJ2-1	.	TGCAGTGCTAGAGATCCCAGCGGACCGTACAATGAGCAGTTGTTC	CSARDPSGPYNEQLF
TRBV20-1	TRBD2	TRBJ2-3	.	TGCAGTGCCTGGACTAGCGGGAGGGCAGATACGCAGTATTTT	CSAWTSGRADTQYF
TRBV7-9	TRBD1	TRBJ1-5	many	TGTGCCAGCAGCGCCGGGACAGGGAATCAGCCCCAGCATTTT	CASSAGTGNQPQHF
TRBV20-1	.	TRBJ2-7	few	TGCAGTGCTGCTCCGGGTCCCACCCCCTACGAGCAGTACTTC	CSAAPGPTPYEQYF
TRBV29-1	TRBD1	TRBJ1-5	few	TGCAGCGTTAGACAGGGGGGTCAGCCCCAGCATTTT	CSVRQGGQPQHF
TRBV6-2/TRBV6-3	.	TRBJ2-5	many	TGTGCCAGCAGTCCCTGGACAGCGGGGGAGACCCAGTACTTC	CASSPWTAGETQYF
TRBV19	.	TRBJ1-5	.	TGTGCCAGCCACCGGCATGGTCAAAGCAATCAGCCCCAGCATTTT	CASHRHGQSNQPQHF
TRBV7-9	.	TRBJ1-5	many	TGTGCCAGCAGCTCGGGACTGCTTAGTCAGCCCCAGCATTTT	CASSSGLLSQPQHF
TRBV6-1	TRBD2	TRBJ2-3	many	TGTGCCAGCAGTGGATCTAGCGGGGGGGCAGATACGCAGTATTTT	CASSGSSGGADTQYF
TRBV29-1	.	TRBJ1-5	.	TGCAGCCCAGAGGGGGATAGCAATCAGCCCCAGCATTTT	CSPEGDSNQPQHF
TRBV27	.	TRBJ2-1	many	TGTGCCAGCAGTTTAACGGACCCGGCCTACAATGAGCAGTTCTTC	CASSLTDPAYNEQFF
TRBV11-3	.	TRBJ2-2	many	TGTGCCAGCAGTTCACCCACATGGAACACCGGGGAGCTGTTTTTT	CASSSPTWNTGELFF
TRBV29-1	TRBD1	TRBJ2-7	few	TGCAGCACAAGAAAGGACAGGGACTCCTACGAGCAGTACTTC	CSTRKDRDSYEQYF
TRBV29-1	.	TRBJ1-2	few	TGCAGCGTTGCCGTTTCCGGCTACACCTTC	CSVAVSGYTF